The 5 T cell receptor beta chains given below trace back to one sample, sequenced in a study of cytomegalovirus exposure and HLA in healthy donors (dated 2017 in TCRdb). Libraries were built with the immunoSEQ multiplex PCR assay. For the multiplex PCR, a mixture combining 60 forward primers for TCR Vbeta segments and 13 reverse primers for TCR Jbeta segments was used. Not all clones reach the TCRdb copy of this immuneACCESS table, which keeps in-frame sequences only. Checked studies attribute under half of the gap to unresolved V genes and leave the rest unexplained. The sample table lists about 140,000 clones, 68% of them with a count of one. The ten largest clonotypes hold roughly 10% of the sample. The material sequenced was PBMCs. The receptor source for this set is a man aged 30-40 years in good health and CMV-seropositive.

The chain links TRBV7-3 to TRBJ2-5; the match to TRBD2 covers 10 bases. From germline, CDR1 is SGHTA and CDR2 FQGTGA. This CDR3 comprises 15 residues. V lost 4 bases, J lost 11 bases, and 13 bases stayed unmatched. CDR3 nucleotide sequence: TGTGCCAGCAGCTCAGTAGCGGGGGGCTTGGGGGAGCAGTACTTC. Protein sequence: CASSSVAGGLGEQYF. The whole variable domain, filled in from reference TRBV7-3 and TRBJ2-5, reads GAGVSQTPSNKVTEKGKYVELRCDPISGHTALYWYRQSLGQGPEFLIYFQGTGAADDSGLPNDRFFAVRPEGSVSTLKIQRTERGDSAVYLCASSSVAGGLGEQYFGPGTRLLVL.

The chain joins TRBV2 to TRBJ2-5; D gene ambiguous. There are 12 residues in the CDR3. V was shortened by 2 bases and J by 2 bases, with 3 bases between the two germline ends. Germline loops: CDR1 SNHLY, CDR2 FYNNEI. The CDR3 bases are TGTGCCAGCAGTGAACAGCAAGAGACCCAGTACTTC. Encoded protein: CASSEQQETQYF. Using reference TRBV2 and TRBJ2-5 for the parts outside the CDR3, the full variable domain is EPEVTQTPSHQVTQMGQEVILRCVPISNHLYFYWYRQILGQKVEFLVSFYNNEISEKSEIFDDQFSVERPDGSNFTLKIRSTKLEDSAMYFCASSEQQETQYFGPGTRLLVL.

This clone was detected a few times. V is TRBV30 and J is TRBJ1-1, with D unresolved. Germline values: CDR1 GTSNPN, CDR2 SVGIG (reference sequence). The CDR3 totals 12 residues. V was pared by 1 base and J by 11 bases, with 14 bases between. The CDR3 nucleotides read TGTGCCTGGAGTGAAAAGGCCGGGAGCGCTTTCTTT. Translation gives CAWSEKAGSAFF.

This clone appeared a single time. The CDR3 DNA is TGTGCCAGCAGCGCTAGTTCAGATACGCAGTATTTT. Translating it yields CASSASSDTQYF. This chain links TRBV7-3 with TRBJ2-3; D not resolved. The CDR3 contains 12 residues. V lost 5 bases and J 4 bases, leaving 7 bases between the germline ends. CDR1 and CDR2 from the germline V gene are SGHTA and FQGTGA.

The V and J genes are TRBV6-1 and TRBJ1-5; D ambiguous. V gave up 4 bases and J gave up 1 base, with 8 bases separating them. CDR1 and CDR2 (germline): MNHNS, SASEGT. The CDR3 loop spans 14 amino acids. The CDR3 here is CASSVGRSNQPQHF. CDR3 nucleotides: TGTGCCAGCAGTGTAGGGAGGAGCAATCAGCCCCAGCATTTT.